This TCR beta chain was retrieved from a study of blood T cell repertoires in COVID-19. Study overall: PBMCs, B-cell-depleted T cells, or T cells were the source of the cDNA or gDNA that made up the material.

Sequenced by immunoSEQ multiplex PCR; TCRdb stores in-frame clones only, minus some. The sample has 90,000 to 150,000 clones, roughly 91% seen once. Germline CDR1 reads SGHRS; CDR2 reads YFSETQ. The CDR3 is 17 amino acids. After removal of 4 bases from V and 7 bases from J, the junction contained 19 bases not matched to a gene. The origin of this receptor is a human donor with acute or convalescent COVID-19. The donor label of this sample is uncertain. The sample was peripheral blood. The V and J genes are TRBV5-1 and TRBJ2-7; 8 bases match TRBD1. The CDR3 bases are TGCGCCAGCAGCCCAGACAGGGGTTTTAGAAGTGTCTGGGAGCAGTACTTC. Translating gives CASSPDRGFRSVWEQYF.